Below are 24 T cell receptor beta chains sequenced from a single sample in a study of cytomegalovirus exposure and HLA in healthy donors. Amplification used 60 Vbeta primers and 13 Jbeta primers. Only in-frame clones appear in the TCRdb table, and some are missing; sequencing was by immunoSEQ multiplex PCR. The repertoire includes over 130,000 clones, 60% to 85% of them detected once, and 1.8% sits in the top ten. The sequenced sample consisted of PBMCs. These receptors all stem from a man in his forties in good health and CMV-seronegative.

The rearrangement links TRBV7-8 to TRBJ1-2, with TRBD1 matching 8 bases. The length of the CDR3 is 13 residues. V lost 4 bases to trimming and J lost 7 bases; unmatched junction nucleotides: 5. The V gene's germline CDR1 is SGHVS and CDR2 FQNEAQ. DNA of the CDR3: TGTGCCAGCAGCTCCCCAGGGGGCTCTGGCTACACCTTC. As protein: CASSSPGGSGYTF.

V usage is TRBV5-4 and J usage is TRBJ2-1, with 7 bases lining up with TRBD1. V lost 4 bases to trimming and J lost 12 bases; unmatched junction nucleotides: 16. The CDR3 is 15 amino acids. The germline gives CDR1 SGHNT, CDR2 YYREEE (reference sequence). This CDR3 reads CASSRQGLYNERQFF. The CDR3 bases are TGTGCCAGCAGCAGACAGGGTCTTTACAATGAGCGGCAGTTCTTC.

Only one count was recorded for this clone. The chain recombines TRBV5-1 with TRBJ1-3, with D maybe TRBD1 (5 bases). CDR3 length equals 16 residues. From germline, CDR1 is SGHRS and CDR2 YFSETQ. Trimming shortened V by 0 bases and J by 2 bases, and 12 bases separated the two germline ends. CDR3 sequence: CASSLGGQGPGNTIYF. The CDR3 DNA follows: TGCGCCAGCAGCTTGGGGGGCCAAGGGCCTGGAAACACCATATATTTT.

The rearrangement links TRBV2 to TRBJ2-5; 10 bases match TRBD1. J was trimmed by 5 bases and V by 3 bases; bases with no gene match: 6. Germline CDR1 is SNHLY and CDR2 is FYNNEI. There are 15 residues in the CDR3. This CDR3 reads CASSDDRGRVETQYF. In nucleotides, the CDR3 is TGTGCCAGCAGTGATGACAGGGGGCGTGTTGAGACCCAGTACTTC. The full variable domain, completed using reference TRBV2 and TRBJ2-5, is EPEVTQTPSHQVTQMGQEVILRCVPISNHLYFYWYRQILGQKVEFLVSFYNNEISEKSEIFDDQFSVERPDGSNFTLKIRSTKLEDSAMYFCASSDDRGRVETQYFGPGTRLLVL.

The CDR3, as DNA: TGTGCCAGCAGCTGGGCATCGGGGGAGGAAAAACTGTTTTTT. Translating it yields CASSWASGEEKLFF. This chain links TRBV5-5 with TRBJ1-4, with D tentatively TRBD1 (5 bases). The length of the CDR3 is 14 residues. V lost 3 bases and J 8 bases, leaving 14 bases between the germline ends. Germline V CDR1 and CDR2: SGHKS, YYEKEE (reference sequence).

The chain is built from TRBV7-6 and TRBJ2-2; weak D call: TRBD2 (6 bases). CDR3 length: 16 residues. Trimming took off 4 bases at V and 3 bases at J, with 15 bases between the two ends. In germline, CDR1 is SGHVS, CDR2 FNYEAQ. The CDR3 coding sequence is TGTGCCAGCAGCTCGACCGGGACGGGAGACACCGGGGAGCTGTTTTTT. It codes for CASSSTGTGDTGELFF.

The genes are TRBV5-1 and TRBJ1-3, with D tentatively TRBD1 (5 bases). Germline lookup yields CDR1 SGHRS and CDR2 YFSETQ. The CDR3 consists of 15 residues. V was trimmed by 5 bases and J by 0 bases, leaving 12 bases between them. This chain's CDR3 is CASSPTVNSGNTIYF. The CDR3 DNA reads as TGCGCCAGCAGTCCGACAGTCAACTCTGGAAACACCATATATTTT.

The chain's CDR3 is CASSLVKAGQGGETQYF. The CDR3 nucleotides read TGTGCCAGCAGCTTAGTAAAAGCGGGACAGGGTGGGGAGACCCAGTACTTC. The chain links TRBV7-9 to TRBJ2-5, with 9 nucleotides matching TRBD1. Germline CDR1 SEHNR, CDR2 FQNEAQ (reference sequence). J lost 5 bases, V lost 1 base, and 11 bases had no gene match. This CDR3 region has 17 residues.

The chain uses TRBV19 and TRBJ2-3, with 7 bases that match TRBD1. V lost 6 bases and J lost 2; bases outside the gene matches: 2. CDR1 and CDR2 (germline): LNHDA, SQIVND (reference sequence). This CDR3 has 13 residues. The CDR3 reads CASRDRNTDTQYF. The CDR3 DNA is TGTGCCAGTAGGGACAGGAACACAGATACGCAGTATTTT.

CDR3: CASSPLDSAYEQYF. Here the CDR3 DNA reads TGTGCCAGCTCACCACTAGACAGTGCCTACGAGCAGTACTTC. The rearrangement joins TRBV18 to TRBJ2-7; weak D call: TRBD1 (5 bases). The CDR3 covers 14 residues. Trimming removed 1 base at V and 2 bases at J, with 9 bases between. Germline loops: CDR1 KGHSH, CDR2 LQKENI.

CDR3 in DNA: TGTGCCAGTAGTATAGCCCTTAGCTCCTACGAGCAGTACTTC. It specifies CASSIALSSYEQYF. The rearrangement joins TRBV19 to TRBJ2-7; D is unresolved. Germline values: CDR1 LNHDA, CDR2 SQIVND (reference sequence). The CDR3 is 14 amino acids. V lost 1 base and J 0 bases, leaving 7 bases between the germline ends. Full variable domain (missing parts from reference TRBV19 and TRBJ2-7): DGGITQSPKYLFRKEGQNVTLSCEQNLNHDAMYWYRQDPGQGLRLIYYSQIVNDFQKGDIAEGYSVSREKKESFPLTVTSAQKNPTAFYLCASSIALSSYEQYFGPGTRLTVT.

This chain uses TRBV28 with TRBJ2-7; 7 positions match TRBD2. The germline V gene encodes CDR1 MDHEN and CDR2 SYDVKM. V lost 2 bases to trimming and J lost 3 bases; unmatched junction nucleotides: 4. The CDR3 sequence is 14 residues long. Here the CDR3 DNA reads TGTGCCAGCAGTTTACTAGCGGCTGACTACGAGCAGTACTTC. Protein product: CASSLLAADYEQYF.

The V call is TRBV5-6, the J call TRBJ2-1, with 8 positions matching TRBD2. J was trimmed by 4 bases and V by 1 base; bases with no gene match: 7. The CDR3 runs 16 residues. Germline V lookup: CDR1 SGHDT, CDR2 YYEEEE. The CDR3 bases are TGTGCCAGCAGCTTGCAGTCGGGGGGGCCGTACAATGAGCAGTTCTTC. It codes for CASSLQSGGPYNEQFF. Complete variable domain (other parts from reference TRBV5-6 and TRBJ2-1): DAGVTQSPTHLIKTRGQQVTLRCSPKSGHDTVSWYQQALGQGPQFIFQYYEEEERQRGNFPDRFSGHQFPNYSSELNVNALLLGDSALYLCASSLQSGGPYNEQFFGPGTRLTVL.

This chain connects TRBV6-5 to TRBJ2-2, with TRBD1 matching 7 bases. The CDR3 spans 14 residues. Germline assignment: CDR1 MNHEY and CDR2 SVGAGI. The J segment lost 4 bases and the V segment lost 6 bases, leaving 5 bases of the junction unmatched. The chain's CDR3 is CASRRQGLTGELFF. CDR3 DNA: TGTGCCAGCAGACGACAGGGTCTCACCGGGGAGCTGTTTTTT.

V usage is TRBV7-2 and J usage is TRBJ2-7; no firm D call. The CDR3 consists of 15 residues. Germline CDR1 SGHTA, CDR2 FQGNSA. Trimming took off 4 bases at V and 3 bases at J, with 16 bases between the two ends. The CDR3 region has the DNA TGTGCCAGCAGCTCAAGCGTCTCCTCCATCTACGAGCAGTACTTC. As protein: CASSSSVSSIYEQYF.

This clone occurred once. The chain couples TRBV12-2 to TRBJ2-7; the table's D call of TRBD2 was not tested on the DNA. TRBV12-2 is deemed a pseudogene. This CDR3 has 16 amino acids. This CDR3 is CASRSDLTSGSYEQYF. The CDR3 DNA is TGTGCAAGTCGCTCCGACCTGACTAGCGGGTCCTACGAGCAGTACTTC.

The genes are TRBV11-2 and TRBJ2-7; D is unresolved. Germline V gene sequence: CDR1 SGHAT, CDR2 FQNNGV. The CDR3 covers 14 residues. The V gene lost 7 bases and the J gene lost 0 bases, with 13 bases spanning the gap. CDR3 loop: CASTLGLDSYEQYF. The DNA of the CDR3 is TGTGCCAGCACCTTGGGCCTGGACTCCTACGAGCAGTACTTC.

The chain joins TRBV5-6 to TRBJ1-4, with D possibly matching TRBD1 (5 bases). The CDR3 extends over 15 amino acids. In germline, CDR1 is SGHDT, CDR2 YYEEEE. Trimming took off 4 bases at V and 0 bases at J, with 10 bases between the two ends. This chain's CDR3 is CASSGAAATNEKLFF. The CDR3, as DNA: TGTGCCAGCAGCGGGGCGGCAGCAACTAATGAAAAACTGTTTTTT.

The chain carries TRBV28 and TRBJ1-3; 7 bases fit TRBD1. Germline loops: CDR1 MDHEN, CDR2 SYDVKM. The CDR3 totals 15 residues. V was pared by 3 bases and J by 4 bases, with 6 bases of the junction left unmatched. DNA for the CDR3: TGTGCCAGCAGTTTCAGGGGGTGGTCGGGAAACACCATATATTTT. Amino acid sequence: CASSFRGWSGNTIYF.

J is TRBJ2-2 and V is TRBV4-2; 7 positions agree with TRBD1. V dropped 3 bases and J dropped 2; count of bases not matched to a gene: 6. Germline CDR1 and CDR2: LGHNA and YNFKEQ. This CDR3 region has 16 residues. The CDR3 here is CASSQAGTVNTGELFF. CDR3 DNA sequence: TGTGCCAGCAGCCAGGCCGGGACAGTCAACACCGGGGAGCTGTTTTTT.

The genes are TRBV7-6 and TRBJ1-1; TRBD1 aligns across 7 bases. The CDR3 totals 13 residues. V lost 5 bases to trimming and J lost 6 bases; unmatched junction nucleotides: 6. Germline V gene lookup returns CDR1 SGHVS and CDR2 FNYEAQ. CDR3 bases: TGTGCCAGCAGCATTACAGGGGCCTCTGAAGCTTTCTTT. Amino acids: CASSITGASEAFF. The whole variable domain, filled in from reference TRBV7-6 and TRBJ1-1, reads GAGVSQSPRYKVTKRGQDVALRCDPISGHVSLYWYRQALGQGPEFLTYFNYEAQQDKSGLPNDRFSAERPEGSISTLTIQRTEQRDSAMYRCASSITGASEAFFGQGTRLTVV.

Here the CDR3 DNA reads TGTGCCAGCAGGCATACGGGACTAGCGACGGGCGCCCAGTACTTC. Residues: CASRHTGLATGAQYF. The V call is TRBV28, the J call TRBJ2-5, with 10 bases that match TRBD2. Germline V gene data show CDR1 as MDHEN and CDR2 as SYDVKM. This CDR3 has 15 residues. Unmatched junction bases numbered 13, after V lost 6 bases and J lost 9 bases. Drawing the rest from reference TRBV28 and TRBJ2-5, the complete variable domain is DVKVTQSSRYLVKRTGEKVFLECVQDMDHENMFWYRQDPGLGLRLIYFSYDVKMKEKGDIPEGYSVSREKKERFSLILESASTNQTSMYLCASRHTGLATGAQYFGPGTRLLVL.

In its sample, this clone was seen once. This chain connects TRBV4-1 to TRBJ2-5, with D possibly matching TRBD1 (5 bases). Looked up from germline, CDR1 is MGHRA and CDR2 is YSYEKL. The CDR3 consists of 14 residues. Trimming took 1 base from V and 1 from J, leaving 7 bases between them. The CDR3 coding sequence is TGCGCCAGCAGCCAAGTGCAGGGCCAAGAGACCCAGTACTTC. Its protein product is CASSQVQGQETQYF.

The sample holds one count of this clone. This chain joins TRBV21-1 and TRBJ2-5; the table's D call of TRBD1 was not tested on the DNA. TRBV21-1 represents a pseudogene. CDR3 length: 14 residues. CDR3 amino acids: CASIPGQIQETQYF. The CDR3, as DNA: TGTGCCAGCATCCCGGGACAGATACAAGAGACCCAGTACTTC.